This is a list of T cell receptor beta chains from one sample in a study of PD-L1 blockade in urothelial cancer. Profiled with immunoSEQ multiplex PCR; TCRdb holds only in-frame clones, not every one. The sample records just under 40,000 clones, about 89% being singletons. The sample here was PBMCs, taken around atezolizumab (anti-PD-L1) treatment. The receptors shown here come from a man aged 60 to 69 with urothelial cancer. Both conserved end residues are part of each CDR3. The D gene is left open where the match is weak. For some rows the clone size is stated as once, few or many, or as a class when expanded; others skip it.

size	J	V	D	DNA	CDR3
.	TRBJ1-1	TRBV5-6	.	TGTGCCAGCAGCAAAGGGGGGAACACTGAAGCTTTCTTT	CASSKGGNTEAFF
.	TRBJ1-4	TRBV18	.	TGTGCCAGCTCACCACCGGCCAGGTCGGCTAATGAAAAACTGTTTTTT	CASSPPARSANEKLFF
.	TRBJ1-1	TRBV5-4	TRBD1	TGTGCCAGCAGCTTGGGGGACAGGGGCCGCCCCGAAGCTTTCTTT	CASSLGDRGRPEAFF
.	TRBJ2-3	TRBV11-3	.	TGTGCCTCAATGGGGCTGGCAGATACGCAGTATTTT	CASMGLADTQYF
.	TRBJ2-1	TRBV4-3	TRBD2	TGCGCCAGCAGCCAAGATATCGGGGGGGCCTCCTACAATGAGCAGTTCTTC	CASSQDIGGASYNEQFF
.	TRBJ2-6	TRBV7-9	TRBD1	TGTGCCAGCACCCCGAGGACAGGGCGCTCTGGGGCCAACGTCCTGACTTTC	CASTPRTGRSGANVLTF
.	TRBJ1-2	TRBV19	.	TGTGCCAGTTATGGGTACGGCACCTGGGAGGATGGCTACACCTTC	CASYGYGTWEDGYTF
.	TRBJ2-1	TRBV27	TRBD2	TGTGCCAGCAGTTCCTCTAGCGGGGGGGCTTACAATGAGCAGTTCTTC	CASSSSSGGAYNEQFF
.	TRBJ1-4	TRBV28	TRBD1	TGTGCCAGCAGGACAGGGGGAGCTAATGAAAAACTGTTTTTT	CASRTGGANEKLFF
.	TRBJ2-7	TRBV10-1	.	TGCGCCAGCACCCATTCCCGACTCGTCCTCGCCACCTACGAGCAGTACTTC	CASTHSRLVLATYEQYF
.	TRBJ1-4	TRBV5-5	.	TGTGCCAGCAGCTTGGAGGTTCGGCAGGGTGGTGAAAAACTGTTTTTT	CASSLEVRQGGEKLFF
.	TRBJ1-1	TRBV6-6	TRBD1	TGTGCCAGCAGTTACCGACAGGGCACTGAAGCTTTCTTT	CASSYRQGTEAFF
.	TRBJ2-6	TRBV7-9	TRBD1	TGTGCCAGCAGCTTCCCGGGACAGAGCTCTGGGGCCAACGTCCTGACTTTC	CASSFPGQSSGANVLTF
.	TRBJ1-4	TRBV18	.	TGTGCCAGCTCGGAGGACGTAACTAATGAAAAACTGTTTTTT	CASSEDVTNEKLFF
.	TRBJ2-7	TRBV28	TRBD2	TGTGCCAGCAGTGACCCGGGACTAGCGGGGGAAGAGCAGTACTTC	CASSDPGLAGEEQYF
.	TRBJ2-7	TRBV10-3	TRBD2	TGTGCCTCAAGACTAGCGGGAGGAGAGCAGTACTTC	CASRLAGGEQYF
.	TRBJ2-3	TRBV9	TRBD2	TGTGCCAGCAGCGGGATAAGCGGGAGTGGCACAGATACGCAGTATTTT	CASSGISGSGTDTQYF
.	TRBJ2-7	TRBV7-9	.	TGTGCCAGCAGCTTCTCTCTTTACGAGCAGTACTTC	CASSFSLYEQYF
.	TRBJ2-7	TRBV7-9	TRBD1	TGTGCCAGCAGCTTAAGGGGGACAGGTTCCTACGAGCAGTACTTC	CASSLRGTGSYEQYF
.	TRBJ2-7	TRBV2	.	TGTGCCAGCAGGGACGACAGGAGCAATCTCTACGAGCAGTACTTC	CASRDDRSNLYEQYF
.	TRBJ2-1	TRBV6-1	.	TGTGCCAGCAGTGAACTAGCCCCCTCCTACAATGAGCAGTTCTTC	CASSELAPSYNEQFF
.	TRBJ2-7	TRBV5-1	.	TGCGCCAGCGGCTCACCCGGGGGTAGCGAGCAGTACTTC	CASGSPGGSEQYF
.	TRBJ1-5	TRBV4-1	.	TGCGCCAGCAGCCAAGAGACGGGTTTTGGCAATCAGCCCCAGCATTTT	CASSQETGFGNQPQHF
.	TRBJ1-2	TRBV13	TRBD1	TGTGCCAGCAGCTTAGGCCGGGACAGTTATGGCTACACCTTC	CASSLGRDSYGYTF
once	TRBJ2-2	TRBV5-1	TRBD2	TGCGCCAGCAGAAGCGGGGGGAGTACCGGGGAGCTGTTTTTT	CASRSGGSTGELFF
.	TRBJ2-1	TRBV28	.	TGTGCCAGCAGTTTGGAAGCGGACCTTTACAATGAGCAGTTCTTC	CASSLEADLYNEQFF
.	TRBJ1-2	TRBV5-1	.	TGCGCCAGCACCCTATCAGGGCCCTACACCTTC	CASTLSGPYTF
.	TRBJ1-4	TRBV13	.	TGTGCCAGCAGCTCACGTCGGGGGATCGATGAAAAACTGTTTTTT	CASSSRRGIDEKLFF
once	TRBJ1-1	TRBV7-2	.	TGTGCCAGCAGCTTAGCCGGCGGGGGGGGGTTGAGCACTGAAGCTTTCTTT	CASSLAGGGGLSTEAFF
.	TRBJ2-1	TRBV7-9	TRBD2	TGTGCCGGAGAGCGGGAATCTGAGCAGTTCTTC	CAGERESEQFF
.	TRBJ2-3	TRBV7-2	TRBD2	TGTGCCAGCAGCCGATCCCTAGCGGGGGGCACAGATACGCAGTATTTT	CASSRSLAGGTDTQYF
once	TRBJ2-7	TRBV2	.	TGTGCCAGCAATCGGGACACTGCCTACGAGCAGTACTTC	CASNRDTAYEQYF
.	TRBJ1-2	TRBV5-1	TRBD1	TGCGCCAGCAGCTTGGGTGGGGACAGAGCTAACTATGGCTACACCTTC	CASSLGGDRANYGYTF
.	TRBJ2-3	TRBV28	.	TGTGCCAGCAGCCTTGGAGGGCGATTGACAGATACGCAGTATTTT	CASSLGGRLTDTQYF
.	TRBJ2-2	TRBV28	TRBD2	TGTGCCAGCAATGGGGGGGAAGGGCGGATGAACACCGGGGAGCTGTTTTTT	CASNGGEGRMNTGELFF
once	TRBJ1-6	TRBV28	.	TGTGCCAGCAGTCTGGACAGAGCAAATTCACCCCTCCACTTT	CASSLDRANSPLHF
once	TRBJ2-4	TRBV15	TRBD1	TGTGCCACCAGCCCTAGGACAGGGTCTGGTGGCATTCAGTACTTC	CATSPRTGSGGIQYF
once	TRBJ2-3	TRBV28	.	TGTGCCAGCAGTTTACTTGTCTCCTCAGATACGCAGTATTTT	CASSLLVSSDTQYF
.	TRBJ1-2	TRBV4-3	.	TGCGCCAGCAGCCAAGATTTTTACCGGGAAATTGATTATGGCTACACCTTC	CASSQDFYREIDYGYTF
.	TRBJ1-3	TRBV15	.	TGTGCCACCAGCTTGGGAGGGTACGGAAACACCATATATTTT	CATSLGGYGNTIYF
once	TRBJ2-1	TRBV6-5	.	TGTGCCAGCACTCTAGGCGGGAACAATGAGCAGTTCTTC	CASTLGGNNEQFF
.	TRBJ1-2	TRBV6-5	TRBD1	TGTGCCAGCACCGTCGGGACAGGGGCTGGCTACACCTTC	CASTVGTGAGYTF
.	TRBJ2-1	TRBV6-4	TRBD1	TGTGCCAGCAAACAGGGGCCTAACAATGAGCAGTTCTTC	CASKQGPNNEQFF
.	TRBJ2-5	TRBV28	TRBD1	TGTGCCAGCAGTCACGACAGGGATGGGGAGACCCAGTACTTC	CASSHDRDGETQYF